Ten or more counts support the clone carrying this TCR beta chain. Trimming pared 6 bases from V and 0 bases from J, leaving 18 bases between. The CDR3 consists of 17 residues. This sample is part of a study of T cells in Graves' hyperthyroidism and ophthalmopathy. Extraction of PBMCs used about 9.2 ml of fresh peripheral blood. The TCR beta CDR3 regions underwent amplification using RNA transcripts as the source. An initial round of RT-PCR targeting the TCR CDR3 relied on the HTBI primer set. TCRdb re-derived calls from the multiplex PCR reads in MiXCR, one entry per CDR3 protein. The sample lists approximately 590,000 distinct CDR3 sequences, 15% to 18% occurring once.

This rearrangement joins TRBV12-3 or TRBV12-4 to TRBJ2-1; D gene uncertain. Input material: blood. The source is a woman aged 25 to 39 with Graves' hyperthyroidism. The CDR3 DNA is TGTGCCAGCAGGATAACGCCGGTCCTTCCCTCCTACAATGAGCAGTTCTTC. It translates to CASRITPVLPSYNEQFF.